This T cell receptor (beta chain) was found in a study of beta chain features in type 1 diabetes. Study-level background: Healthy donors and patients had similar age, gender and cell yields. Analysis included 95 million to 140 million sorted cells drawn from all samples. Whole-study findings and limits: VDJ junctions from type 1 diabetes patients carried fewer insertions and larger deletions. Since sequencing was performed on cDNA, cells with high TCR expression could be over-represented. The study found moderately but significantly shorter TCRB CDR3s in all four CD4+ subsets of Type 1 diabetes patients.

This CDR3 spans 12 amino acids. Germline V lookup: CDR1 LNHDA, CDR2 SQIVND (reference sequence). V shed 5 bases and J shed 3 bases, with 8 bases lying between them. Reverse transcription of all isolated RNA meant that expressed TCRB transcripts were sequenced. This table comes from immunoSEQ multiplex PCR, and its TCRdb copy is limited to in-frame clones, with some not included. The sample gives approximately 250,000 clones, roughly a tenth of which show up once; approximately 0.017% is in the top ten. For this clone: Its antigen is unidentified.

Sequencing used naive CD4+ T cells from blood. The genes are TRBV19 and TRBJ2-7; D is possibly TRBD2 (5 bases). The clonotype was recovered from a man aged 30 to 45 with type 1 diabetes. CDR3 coding DNA: TGTGCCAGTAGTCGAGGGTTCTACGAGCAGTACTTC. It translates to CASSRGFYEQYF.